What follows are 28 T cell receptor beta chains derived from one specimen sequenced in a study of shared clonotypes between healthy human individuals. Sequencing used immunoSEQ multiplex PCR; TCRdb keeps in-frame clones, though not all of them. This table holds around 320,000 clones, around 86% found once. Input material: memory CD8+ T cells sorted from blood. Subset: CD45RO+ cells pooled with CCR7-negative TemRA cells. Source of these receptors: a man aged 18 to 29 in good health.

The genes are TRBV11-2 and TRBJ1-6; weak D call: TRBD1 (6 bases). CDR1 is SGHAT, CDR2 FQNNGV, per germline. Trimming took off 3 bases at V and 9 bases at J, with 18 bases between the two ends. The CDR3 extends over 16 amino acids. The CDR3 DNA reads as TGTGCCAGCAGCTTGATTCCGGGACAAGGCGGTTCACCCCTCCACTTT. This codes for CASSLIPGQGGSPLHF.

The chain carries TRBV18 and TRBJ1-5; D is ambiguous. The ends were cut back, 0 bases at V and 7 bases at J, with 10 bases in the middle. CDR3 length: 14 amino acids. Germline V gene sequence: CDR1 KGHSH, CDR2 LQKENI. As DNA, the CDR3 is TGTGCCAGCTCACCACCAGGGTTCTCGCAGCCCCAGCATTTT. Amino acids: CASSPPGFSQPQHF. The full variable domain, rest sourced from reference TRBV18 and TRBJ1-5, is NAGVMQNPRHLVRRRGQEARLRCSPMKGHSHVYWYRQLPEEGLKFMVYLQKENIIDESGMPKERFSAEFPKEGPSILRIQQVVRGDSAAYFCASSPPGFSQPQHFGDGTRLSIL.

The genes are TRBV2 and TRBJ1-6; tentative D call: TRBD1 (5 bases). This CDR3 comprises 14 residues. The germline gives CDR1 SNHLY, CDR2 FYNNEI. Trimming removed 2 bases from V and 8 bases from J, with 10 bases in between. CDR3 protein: CASSERDRDSPLHF. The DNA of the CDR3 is TGTGCCAGCAGTGAAAGGGACCGCGATTCACCCCTCCACTTT.

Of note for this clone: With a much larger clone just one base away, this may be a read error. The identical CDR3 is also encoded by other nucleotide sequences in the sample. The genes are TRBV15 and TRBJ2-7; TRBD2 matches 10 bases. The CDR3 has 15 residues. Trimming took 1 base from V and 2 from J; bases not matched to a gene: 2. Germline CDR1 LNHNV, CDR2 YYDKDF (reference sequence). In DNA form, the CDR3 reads TGTGCCACCAGCAGAGGACTAGCGGGTGCCTACGAGCAGTACTTC. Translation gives CATSRGLAGAYEQYF. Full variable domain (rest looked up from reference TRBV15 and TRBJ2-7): DAMVIQNPRYQVTQFGKPVTLSCSQTLNHNVMYWYQQKSSQAPKLLFHYYDKDFNNEADTPDNFQSRRPNTSFCFLDIRSPGLGDTAMYLCATSRGLAGAYEQYFGPGTRLTVT.

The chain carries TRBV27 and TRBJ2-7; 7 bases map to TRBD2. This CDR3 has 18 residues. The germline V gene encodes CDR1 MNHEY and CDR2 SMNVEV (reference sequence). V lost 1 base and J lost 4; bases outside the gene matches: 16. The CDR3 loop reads CASSLFSVRGGSDYEQYF. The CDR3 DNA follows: TGTGCCAGCAGTTTATTTTCGGTTCGCGGGGGTTCGGATTACGAGCAGTACTTC.

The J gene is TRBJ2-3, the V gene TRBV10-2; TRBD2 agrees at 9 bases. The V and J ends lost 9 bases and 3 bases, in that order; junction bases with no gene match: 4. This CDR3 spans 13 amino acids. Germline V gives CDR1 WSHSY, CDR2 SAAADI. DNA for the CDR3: TGCGCCAGTGGGACTAGCTTAACAGATACGCAGTATTTT. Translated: CASGTSLTDTQYF.

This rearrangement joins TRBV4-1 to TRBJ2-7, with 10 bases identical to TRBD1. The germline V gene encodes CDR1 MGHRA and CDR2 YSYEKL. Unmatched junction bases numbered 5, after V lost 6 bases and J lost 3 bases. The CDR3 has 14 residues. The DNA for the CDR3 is TGCGCCAGCAGTATAGGACAGGGGGGCTACGAGCAGTACTTC. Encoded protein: CASSIGQGGYEQYF.

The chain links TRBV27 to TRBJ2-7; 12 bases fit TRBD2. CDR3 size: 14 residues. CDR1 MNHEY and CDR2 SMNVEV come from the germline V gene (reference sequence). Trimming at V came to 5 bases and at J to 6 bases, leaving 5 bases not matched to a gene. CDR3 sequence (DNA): TGTGCCAGCAGTCTGACTAGCGGGAGAACCGAGCAGTACTTC. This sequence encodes CASSLTSGRTEQYF.

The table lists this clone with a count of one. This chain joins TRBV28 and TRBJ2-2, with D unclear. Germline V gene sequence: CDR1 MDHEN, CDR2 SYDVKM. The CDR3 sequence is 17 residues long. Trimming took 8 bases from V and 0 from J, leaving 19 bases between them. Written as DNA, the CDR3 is TGTGCCAGCCGCTCCACCCCCGCAGGAGCGAACACCGGGGAGCTGTTTTTT. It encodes CASRSTPAGANTGELFF.

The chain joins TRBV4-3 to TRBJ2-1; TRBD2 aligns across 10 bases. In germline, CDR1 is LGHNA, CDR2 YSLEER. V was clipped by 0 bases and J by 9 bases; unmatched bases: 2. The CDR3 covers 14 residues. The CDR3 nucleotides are TGCGCCAGCAGCCAAGAAACTAGCGGGATTGAGCAGTTCTTC. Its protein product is CASSQETSGIEQFF.

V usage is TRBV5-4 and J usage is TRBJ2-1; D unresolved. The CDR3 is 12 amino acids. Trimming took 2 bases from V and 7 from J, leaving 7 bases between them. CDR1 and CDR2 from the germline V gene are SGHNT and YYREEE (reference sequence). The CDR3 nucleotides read TGTGCCAGCAGCTTACAAAGGAATGAGCAGTTCTTC. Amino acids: CASSLQRNEQFF. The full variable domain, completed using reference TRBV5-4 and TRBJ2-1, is ETGVTQSPTHLIKTRGQQVTLRCSSQSGHNTVSWYQQALGQGPQFIFQYYREEENGRGNFPPRFSGLQFPNYSSELNVNALELDDSALYLCASSLQRNEQFFGPGTRLTVL.

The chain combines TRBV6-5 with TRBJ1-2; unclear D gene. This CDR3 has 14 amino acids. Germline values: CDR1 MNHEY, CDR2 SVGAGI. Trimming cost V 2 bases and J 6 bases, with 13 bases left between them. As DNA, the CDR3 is TGTGCCAGCAGTTACAACCCCCTGAGGGATGGCTACACCTTC. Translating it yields CASSYNPLRDGYTF.

CDR3 sequence (DNA): TGTGCCACGCAAGGGACTACCGTCGCAGATACGCAGTATTTT. Translating gives CATQGTTVADTQYF. The chain employs TRBV7-9 and TRBJ2-3; TRBD2 agrees at 7 bases. V was pared by 10 bases and J by 4 bases, with 11 bases of the junction left unmatched. Germline CDR1 reads SEHNR; CDR2 reads FQNEAQ (reference sequence). The CDR3 runs 14 residues.

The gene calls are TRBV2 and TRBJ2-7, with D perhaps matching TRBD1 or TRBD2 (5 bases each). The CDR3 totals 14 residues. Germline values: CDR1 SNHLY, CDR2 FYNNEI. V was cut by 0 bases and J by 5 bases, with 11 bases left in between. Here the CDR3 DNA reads TGTGCCAGCAGTGAAGCCCGGGACGCGGACGAGCAGTACTTC. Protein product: CASSEARDADEQYF. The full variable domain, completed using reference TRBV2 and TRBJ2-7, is EPEVTQTPSHQVTQMGQEVILRCVPISNHLYFYWYRQILGQKVEFLVSFYNNEISEKSEIFDDQFSVERPDGSNFTLKIRSTKLEDSAMYFCASSEARDADEQYFGPGTRLTVT.

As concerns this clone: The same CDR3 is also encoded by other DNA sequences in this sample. The CDR3 here is CSVEGDSYEQYF. As DNA, the CDR3 is TGCAGCGTTGAAGGGGACTCCTACGAGCAGTACTTC. The rearrangement joins TRBV29-1 to TRBJ2-7; D is undetermined. The CDR3 loop spans 12 amino acids. Trimming removed 1 base from V and 0 bases from J, with 4 bases in between. Germline values: CDR1 SQVTM, CDR2 ANQGSEA.

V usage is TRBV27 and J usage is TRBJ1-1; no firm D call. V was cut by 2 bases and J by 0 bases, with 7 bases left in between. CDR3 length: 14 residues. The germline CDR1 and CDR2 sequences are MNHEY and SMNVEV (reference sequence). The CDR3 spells CASSLGSMNTEAFF. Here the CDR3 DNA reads TGTGCCAGCAGTTTAGGCAGTATGAACACTGAAGCTTTCTTT.

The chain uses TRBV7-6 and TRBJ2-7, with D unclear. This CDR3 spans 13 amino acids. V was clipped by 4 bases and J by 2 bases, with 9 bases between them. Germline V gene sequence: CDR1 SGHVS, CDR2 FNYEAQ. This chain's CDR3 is CASSWGAAYEQYF. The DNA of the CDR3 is TGTGCCAGCAGCTGGGGTGCGGCCTACGAGCAGTACTTC. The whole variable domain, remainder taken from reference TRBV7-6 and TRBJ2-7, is GAGVSQSPRYKVTKRGQDVALRCDPISGHVSLYWYRQALGQGPEFLTYFNYEAQQDKSGLPNDRFSAERPEGSISTLTIQRTEQRDSAMYRCASSWGAAYEQYFGPGTRLTVT.

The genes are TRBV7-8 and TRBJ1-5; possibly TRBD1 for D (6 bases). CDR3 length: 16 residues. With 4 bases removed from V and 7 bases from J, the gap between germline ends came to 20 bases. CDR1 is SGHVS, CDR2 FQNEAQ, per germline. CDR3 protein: CASSSAWPGTHQPQHF. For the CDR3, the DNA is TGTGCCAGCAGCTCAGCCTGGCCAGGGACACACCAGCCCCAGCATTTT.

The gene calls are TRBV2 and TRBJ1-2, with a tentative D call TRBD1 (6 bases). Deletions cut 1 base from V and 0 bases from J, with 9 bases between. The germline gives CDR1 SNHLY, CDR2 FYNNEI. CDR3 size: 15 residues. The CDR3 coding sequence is TGTGCCAGCAGTGAAGTGGACAGAACTAACTATGGCTACACCTTC. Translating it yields CASSEVDRTNYGYTF. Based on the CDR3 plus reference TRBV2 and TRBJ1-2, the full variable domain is EPEVTQTPSHQVTQMGQEVILRCVPISNHLYFYWYRQILGQKVEFLVSFYNNEISEKSEIFDDQFSVERPDGSNFTLKIRSTKLEDSAMYFCASSEVDRTNYGYTFGSGTRLTVV.

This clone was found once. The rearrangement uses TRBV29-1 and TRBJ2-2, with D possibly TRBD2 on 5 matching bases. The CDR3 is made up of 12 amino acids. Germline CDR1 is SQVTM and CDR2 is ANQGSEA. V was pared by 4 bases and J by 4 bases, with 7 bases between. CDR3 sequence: CSVVEGTGELFF. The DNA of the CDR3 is TGCAGCGTTGTTGAGGGCACCGGGGAGCTGTTTTTT.

CDR3 region: CASSHLGMGGWETQYF. The CDR3 DNA reads TGTGCCAGCAGCCACCTGGGTATGGGGGGCTGGGAGACCCAGTACTTC. V gene TRBV5-4 combines with J gene TRBJ2-5; the D call may be TRBD1 or TRBD2 (6 bases each). The V end was cut by 4 bases, the J end by 5 bases, with 21 bases between. The CDR3 runs 16 residues. The germline V gene encodes CDR1 SGHNT and CDR2 YYREEE (reference sequence).

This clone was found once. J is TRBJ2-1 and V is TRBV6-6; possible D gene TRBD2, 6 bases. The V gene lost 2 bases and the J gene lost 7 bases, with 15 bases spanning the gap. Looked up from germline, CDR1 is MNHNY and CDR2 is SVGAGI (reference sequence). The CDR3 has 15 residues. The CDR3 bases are TGTGCCAGCAGTTACGACCCGGGACTTATTAATGAGCAGTTCTTC. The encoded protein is CASSYDPGLINEQFF.

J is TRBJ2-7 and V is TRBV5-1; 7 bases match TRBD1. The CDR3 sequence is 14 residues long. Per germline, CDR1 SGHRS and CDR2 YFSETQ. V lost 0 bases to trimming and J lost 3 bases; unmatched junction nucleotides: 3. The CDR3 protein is CASSLEAGGYEQYF. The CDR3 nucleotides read TGCGCCAGCAGCTTGGAGGCAGGGGGCTACGAGCAGTACTTC.

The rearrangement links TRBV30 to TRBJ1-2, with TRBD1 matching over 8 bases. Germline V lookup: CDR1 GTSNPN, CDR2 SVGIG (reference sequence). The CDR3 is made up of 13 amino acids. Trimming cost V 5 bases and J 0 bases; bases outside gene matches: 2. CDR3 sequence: CAWEDRANYGYTF. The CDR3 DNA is TGTGCCTGGGAGGACAGGGCTAACTATGGCTACACCTTC.

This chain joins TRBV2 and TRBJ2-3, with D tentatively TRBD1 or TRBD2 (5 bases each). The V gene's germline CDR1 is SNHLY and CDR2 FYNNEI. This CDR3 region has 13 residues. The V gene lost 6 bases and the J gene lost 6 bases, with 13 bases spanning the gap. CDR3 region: CASRGPVLDTQYF. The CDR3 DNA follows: TGTGCCAGCAGGGGACCAGTGCTGGATACGCAGTATTTT. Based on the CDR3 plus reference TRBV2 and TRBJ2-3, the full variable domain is EPEVTQTPSHQVTQMGQEVILRCVPISNHLYFYWYRQILGQKVEFLVSFYNNEISEKSEIFDDQFSVERPDGSNFTLKIRSTKLEDSAMYFCASRGPVLDTQYFGPGTRLTVL.

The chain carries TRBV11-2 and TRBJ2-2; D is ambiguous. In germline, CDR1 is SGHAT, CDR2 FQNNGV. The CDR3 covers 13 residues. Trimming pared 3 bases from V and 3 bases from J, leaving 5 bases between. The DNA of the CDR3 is TGTGCCAGCAGCTTTGGTTACACCGGGGAGCTGTTTTTT. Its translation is CASSFGYTGELFF.

For the CDR3, the DNA is TGTGCCAGCAGTTCTGGCGATCAGCCCCAGCATTTT. This encodes CASSSGDQPQHF. The V call is TRBV27, the J call TRBJ1-5; D remains ambiguous. Trimming removed 4 bases from V and 5 bases from J, with 6 bases in between. The V gene's germline CDR1 is MNHEY and CDR2 SMNVEV (reference sequence). The CDR3 consists of 12 residues.

CDR3 sequence (DNA): TGTGCCAGCAGCGTTAGCGGGGTTAGCACAGATACGCAGTATTTT. Its protein product is CASSVSGVSTDTQYF. J is TRBJ2-3 and V is TRBV9, with 8 bases identical to TRBD2. The germline gives CDR1 SGDLS, CDR2 YYNGEE. CDR3 length: 15 amino acids. Unmatched junction bases numbered 2, after V lost 2 bases and J lost 0 bases.